One and the same sample provided the 29 T cell receptor beta chains below, sequenced in a study of cytomegalovirus exposure and HLA in healthy donors. Sequencing used immunoSEQ multiplex PCR; TCRdb keeps in-frame clones, though not all of them. The table has over 120,000 clones, more than 80% seen once; the top ten hold 6.2%. Material for sequencing was PBMCs. The receptor source for this set is a woman under 40 in good health and CMV-seropositive.

The chain is built from TRBV21-1 and TRBJ2-7; the D call in the table, TRBD1, was not verified against the DNA. TRBV21-1 is flagged as a pseudogene. The CDR3 sequence is 15 residues long. The CDR3 DNA is TGTGCCAGCAGCAAAGAAGGGCAGGGGGCGCAGGAGCAGTACTTC. Its translation: CASSKEGQGAQEQYF.

The chain is built from TRBV7-2 and TRBJ2-3; no clear D. The V end was cut by 4 bases, the J end by 5 bases, with 10 bases between. CDR1 is SGHTA, CDR2 FQGNSA, per germline. There are 13 residues in the CDR3. CDR3 nucleotide sequence: TGTGCCAGCAGCTCAGAGAGGAAAGATACGCAGTATTTT. Residues: CASSSERKDTQYF.

To note about this clone: The DNA is omitted, as the CDR3 cannot be located on it reliably, and the CDR3 follows TCRdb's listing. J is TRBJ2-1 and V is TRBV5-6; the table assigns TRBD2, which was not confirmed against the DNA. The CDR3 sequence runs 13 residues, both termini included. CDR1 and CDR2 from the germline V gene are SGHDT and YYEEEE. CDR3 in amino acids: CASSFGAGAREFF.

J is TRBJ1-2 and V is TRBV6-1, with TRBD1 matching 9 bases. CDR1 is MNHNS and CDR2 is SASEGT in the germline V gene. The CDR3 is made up of 16 amino acids. The J segment lost 8 bases and the V segment lost 0 bases, leaving 10 bases of the junction unmatched. The CDR3 sequence is CASSEALRGTGNGYTF. CDR3 sequence (DNA): TGTGCCAGCAGTGAAGCGCTGAGGGGGACAGGGAACGGCTACACCTTC.

The chain uses TRBV2 and TRBJ2-7; D remains unclear. V was clipped by 0 bases and J by 5 bases, with 14 bases between them. The CDR3 loop spans 15 amino acids. The germline V gene has CDR1 SNHLY and CDR2 FYNNEI. The CDR3 bases are TGTGCCAGCAGTGAAGCGCTTCCGGAGCCCCACGAGCAGTACTTC. Its translation: CASSEALPEPHEQYF.

The chain carries TRBV5-1 and TRBJ1-3; no reliable D call. CDR1 is SGHRS, CDR2 YFSETQ, per germline. V lost 4 bases to trimming and J lost 2 bases, with 7 bases between them. The CDR3 runs to 13 residues. CDR3 in amino acids: CASSPQPGNTIYF. The CDR3 nucleotides read TGCGCCAGCAGCCCACAGCCTGGAAACACCATATATTTT.

This chain joins TRBV7-2 and TRBJ2-7; D is perhaps TRBD1 (6 bases). The CDR3 totals 13 residues. The V end was cut by 2 bases, the J end by 3 bases, with 8 bases between. The germline V gene has CDR1 SGHTA and CDR2 FQGNSA. CDR3 sequence (DNA): TGTGCCAGCAGCTTAAGCAGGGGCTACGAGCAGTACTTC. Translated, it gives CASSLSRGYEQYF. The full variable domain, completed using reference TRBV7-2 and TRBJ2-7, is GAGVSQSPSNKVTEKGKDVELRCDPISGHTALYWYRQSLGQGLEFLIYFQGNSAPDKSGLPSDRFSAERTGGSVSTLTIQRTQQEDSAVYLCASSLSRGYEQYFGPGTRLTVT.

This clone showed up just a few times. The chain is built from TRBV5-1 and TRBJ1-2; 7 bases match TRBD1. Losses at the gene ends were 0 bases for V and 7 bases for J; bases not matched to a gene: 9. The CDR3 sequence is 15 residues long. Germline CDR1 and CDR2: SGHRS and YFSETQ. CDR3 protein: CASSLVSGPGGGYTF. The DNA for the CDR3 is TGCGCCAGCAGCTTGGTATCAGGGCCAGGGGGTGGCTACACCTTC. The full variable domain, completed using reference TRBV5-1 and TRBJ1-2, is KAGVTQTPRYLIKTRGQQVTLSCSPISGHRSVSWYQQTPGQGLQFLFEYFSETQRNKGNFPGRFSGRQFSNSRSEMNVSTLELGDSALYLCASSLVSGPGGGYTFGSGTRLTVV.

This chain joins TRBV7-9 and TRBJ2-5, with 12 nucleotides matching TRBD2. V lost 5 bases to trimming and J lost 5 bases; unmatched junction nucleotides: 6. The V gene's germline CDR1 is SEHNR and CDR2 FQNEAQ (reference sequence). The CDR3 has 15 amino acids. The CDR3 spells CASSLQGTSGETQYF. CDR3 DNA: TGTGCCAGCAGCCTCCAGGGGACTAGCGGGGAGACCCAGTACTTC.

The V call is TRBV9, the J call TRBJ2-1; 9 bases map to TRBD2. Trimming removed 2 bases from V and 4 bases from J; junction bases left unmatched: 7. The CDR3 extends over 16 amino acids. CDR1 SGDLS and CDR2 YYNGEE come from the germline V gene. The CDR3 loop reads CASSVSLAGPYNEQFF. The CDR3 coding sequence is TGTGCCAGCAGCGTTTCTCTAGCGGGACCATACAATGAGCAGTTCTTC. The full variable domain, its missing parts supplied by reference TRBV9 and TRBJ2-1, is DSGVTQTPKHLITATGQRVTLRCSPRSGDLSVYWYQQSLDQGLQFLIQYYNGEERAKGNILERFSAQQFPDLHSELNLSSLELGDSALYFCASSVSLAGPYNEQFFGPGTRLTVL.

This clone was counted at least ten times. The chain employs TRBV15 and TRBJ2-1, with a tentative D call TRBD2 (5 bases). The CDR3 covers 14 residues. CDR1 LNHNV and CDR2 YYDKDF come from the germline V gene (reference sequence). The V gene lost 6 bases and the J gene lost 6 bases, with 15 bases spanning the gap. In nucleotides, the CDR3 is TGTGCCACCAGTGCCGGGTCTAGCCCCAATGAGCAGTTCTTC. Residues: CATSAGSSPNEQFF.

This chain links TRBV5-5 with TRBJ2-5; no clear D gene. This CDR3 is 12 amino acids long. Trimming removed 0 bases from V and 4 bases from J, with 4 bases in between. Per germline, CDR1 SGHKS and CDR2 YYEKEE (reference sequence). In DNA form, the CDR3 reads TGTGCCAGCAGCTTGGCCGGAGAGACCCAGTACTTC. This sequence encodes CASSLAGETQYF.

V gene TRBV29-1 combines with J gene TRBJ2-3; D remains unclear. The germline V gene has CDR1 SQVTM and CDR2 ANQGSEA. V was cut by 2 bases and J by 1 base, with 7 bases left in between. This CDR3 comprises 13 residues. The CDR3 sequence is CSVELAGTDTQYF. CDR3 DNA: TGCAGCGTTGAATTGGCCGGCACAGATACGCAGTATTTT.

The chain has TRBV6-4 and TRBJ1-5; D is unresolved. Trimming stripped 6 bases from V and 1 base from J, with 19 bases between. The CDR3 is made up of 17 amino acids. The germline V gene encodes CDR1 MRHNA and CDR2 SNTAGT. The CDR3 spells CASRPTTLGKSNQPQHF. The CDR3 bases are TGTGCCAGCAGACCCACGACACTCGGGAAGAGCAATCAGCCCCAGCATTTT.

J is TRBJ2-3 and V is TRBV9; 12 nucleotides line up with TRBD1. Germline-derived CDR1 and CDR2 are SGDLS and YYNGEE. CDR3 length equals 16 residues. V gave up 3 bases and J gave up 5 bases; unmatched junction bases: 7. CDR3 DNA: TGTGCCAGCAGCGCCCAGGGACAGGGGGCTTTAGATACGCAGTATTTT. Protein product: CASSAQGQGALDTQYF.

The CDR3 loop is CASSEVRGTEAFF. In DNA, the CDR3 is TGTGCCAGCAGTGAAGTCAGGGGCACTGAAGCTTTCTTT. V and J are TRBV6-1 and TRBJ1-1; maybe TRBD1 (6 bases). V dropped 1 base and J dropped 4 bases, with 7 bases sitting between them. The CDR3 extends over 13 amino acids. The V gene's germline CDR1 is MNHNS and CDR2 SASEGT.

The chain links TRBV7-2 to TRBJ2-7; D is uncertain. V gave up 5 bases and J gave up 4 bases, with 18 bases separating them. There are 15 residues in the CDR3. Germline lookup yields CDR1 SGHTA and CDR2 FQGNSA. The CDR3 DNA reads as TGTGCCAGCAGCCTAAGACAACACGATATTTACGAGCAGTACTTC. It translates to CASSLRQHDIYEQYF.

The chain joins TRBV5-6 to TRBJ2-1; 12 bases are shared with TRBD1. This CDR3 is 16 amino acids long. V lost 4 bases, J lost 4 bases, and 6 bases stayed unmatched. Germline CDR1 is SGHDT and CDR2 is YYEEEE. The chain's CDR3 is CASSLGQGALYNEQFF. The CDR3 region has the DNA TGTGCCAGCAGCCTGGGACAGGGGGCTTTATACAATGAGCAGTTCTTC.

The chain recombines TRBV6-4 with TRBJ1-1, with D possibly matching TRBD1 (5 bases). Germline values: CDR1 MRHNA, CDR2 SNTAGT. V was clipped by 7 bases and J by 3 bases, with 12 bases between them. This CDR3 spans 13 amino acids. CDR3 region: CASKAGLHTEAFF. The CDR3 DNA follows: TGTGCCAGCAAAGCAGGGCTGCACACTGAAGCTTTCTTT.

This clone came up once. The chain couples TRBV28 to TRBJ1-5, with 8 positions matching TRBD1. The junction had 5 bases not matched to a gene; V was cut back by 8 bases and J by 2 bases. CDR1 and CDR2 (germline): MDHEN, SYDVKM. The CDR3 runs 14 residues. The CDR3 spells CASRTGGGNQPQHF. As DNA, the CDR3 is TGTGCCAGCCGAACAGGGGGTGGCAATCAGCCCCAGCATTTT.

The V call is TRBV4-1, the J call TRBJ1-2; 8 bases are shared with TRBD1. After removal of 4 bases from V and 6 bases from J, the junction contained 4 bases not matched to a gene. The CDR3 length is 13 residues. Germline lookup yields CDR1 MGHRA and CDR2 YSYEKL. The CDR3 nucleotides are TGCGCCAGCAGCCCAGGGGGCACTGATGGCTACACCTTC. Its protein is CASSPGGTDGYTF.

V and J are TRBV2 and TRBJ2-7; 8 bases agree with TRBD2. Trimming at V came to 3 bases and at J to 1 base, leaving 8 bases not matched to a gene. Germline CDR1 is SNHLY and CDR2 is FYNNEI. The length of the CDR3 is 16 residues. CDR3 loop: CASSDPAGTRSYEQYF. The CDR3 DNA is TGTGCCAGCAGTGATCCGGCCGGGACTAGGTCCTACGAGCAGTACTTC.

V is TRBV2 and J is TRBJ2-3; D may be TRBD1 (6 bases). This CDR3 contains 14 residues. Trimming pared 8 bases from V and 2 bases from J, leaving 14 bases between. Germline-derived CDR1 and CDR2 are SNHLY and FYNNEI. The CDR3 here is CASSTGIYTDTQYF. The CDR3 DNA is TGTGCCAGCTCCACAGGGATCTACACAGATACGCAGTATTTT. Supplemented by reference TRBV2 and TRBJ2-3, the full variable domain reads EPEVTQTPSHQVTQMGQEVILRCVPISNHLYFYWYRQILGQKVEFLVSFYNNEISEKSEIFDDQFSVERPDGSNFTLKIRSTKLEDSAMYFCASSTGIYTDTQYFGPGTRLTVL.

The chain employs TRBV6-1 and TRBJ2-5; D is uncertain. Germline V lookup: CDR1 MNHNS, CDR2 SASEGT. The CDR3 sequence is 15 residues long. V was pared by 9 bases and J by 0 bases, with 17 bases between. The CDR3 sequence is CARPFGQLYQETQYF. For the CDR3, the DNA is TGTGCCAGACCCTTTGGGCAGCTGTACCAAGAGACCCAGTACTTC.

The J gene is TRBJ1-6, the V gene TRBV6-5; D unclear. Germline V gives CDR1 MNHEY, CDR2 SVGAGI. The CDR3 length is 15 residues. The V end was cut by 2 bases, the J end by 10 bases, with 15 bases between. The CDR3 sequence is CASSYKTSLLSPLHF. In DNA form, the CDR3 reads TGTGCCAGCAGTTACAAGACATCGCTCTTATCACCCCTCCACTTT.

The sample holds one count of this clone. The chain employs TRBV5-8 and TRBJ1-1, with 8 positions matching TRBD1. The trim removed 2 bases at V and 0 bases at J, leaving 6 bases unmatched. Germline assignment: CDR1 SGHTS and CDR2 YDEGEE. The length of the CDR3 is 16 residues. CDR3 amino acids: CASSFRGRGMNTEAFF. CDR3 sequence (DNA): TGTGCCAGCAGCTTCAGGGGGCGCGGGATGAACACTGAAGCTTTCTTT.

About this clone itself: A junction boundary mismatches the germline segment, possibly from a read error. This sequence joins TRBV9 and TRBJ2-5; D call uncertain. Germline V gene data show CDR1 as SGDLS and CDR2 as YYNGEE. The CDR3 is made up of 16 amino acids. The DNA for the CDR3 is TGTGCCAGCAGCGTAGGGTCGATAGCTTCCCAAGGGACCCAGTACTTC. Translated: CASSVGSIASQGTQYF.

The chain uses TRBV7-9 and TRBJ1-6, with D tentatively TRBD1 (5 bases). The germline V and J ends were trimmed by 5 bases and 9 bases, with 20 bases remaining between them. The CDR3 has 16 amino acids. Germline values: CDR1 SEHNR, CDR2 FQNEAQ (reference sequence). CDR3 region: CASSPGTASGRSPLHF. CDR3 coding DNA: TGTGCCAGCAGCCCCGGGACGGCAAGCGGGCGTTCACCCCTCCACTTT.

The chain employs TRBV7-3 and TRBJ2-2, with D unclear. The V end was cut by 5 bases, the J end by 4 bases, with 5 bases between. The CDR3 length is 12 residues. Per germline, CDR1 SGHTA and CDR2 FQGTGA. Here the CDR3 reads CASSGGTGELFF. The CDR3 DNA reads TGTGCCAGCAGCGGCGGCACCGGGGAGCTGTTTTTT. The full variable domain, rest sourced from reference TRBV7-3 and TRBJ2-2, is GAGVSQTPSNKVTEKGKYVELRCDPISGHTALYWYRQSLGQGPEFLIYFQGTGAADDSGLPNDRFFAVRPEGSVSTLKIQRTERGDSAVYLCASSGGTGELFFGEGSRLTVL.